This T cell receptor (beta chain) is from a study of Ad26.COV2.S vaccination and SARS-CoV-2 variants. The study's findings and limits: It was found that vaccine and placebo recipients had similar non-spike TCR breadth.

Treatment indicated: about 20 received Ad26.COV2.S at low or high dose, single or two shots; five or six received placebo; per-sample allocation not given. All samples were drawn on day 63, counting from the first vaccine or placebo injection. Profiling relied on immunoSEQ multiplex PCR, and the TCRdb table lists in-frame clones only, not all of them. The sample includes approximately 500,000 clones, roughly nine tenths seen only once; the top ten take 9.5% to 15%. In germline, CDR1 is SGHAT, CDR2 FQDESV (reference sequence). Trimming pared 0 bases from V and 2 bases from J, leaving 13 bases between. The CDR3 runs 17 residues. A few counts support this clone. What it binds is unknown.

The material was peripheral blood, obtained in a trial of Ad26.COV2.S vaccine versus placebo. This receptor was taken from a person aged 18-60 years who received the Ad26.COV2.S COVID-19 vaccine or a placebo. The chain links TRBV11-1 to TRBJ2-2, with a tentative D call TRBD1 (6 bases). The CDR3 nucleotides read TGTGCCAGCAGCTTAGCGGCCAGGGGCGCTAACACCGGGGAGCTGTTTTTT. This gives the protein CASSLAARGANTGELFF. Supplemented by reference TRBV11-1 and TRBJ2-2, the full variable domain reads EAEVAQSPRYKITEKSQAVAFWCDPISGHATLYWYRQILGQGPELLVQFQDESVVDDSQLPKDRFSAERLKGVDSTLKIQPAELGDSAMYLCASSLAARGANTGELFFGEGSRLTVL.